The source of this TCR beta chain is a study of breast tumors, draining lymph nodes, adjacent tissues. Findings and caveats of the study: Luminal-like breast cancer showed significantly greater tumor-nontumor repertoire similarity than basal-like breast cancer did.

TCRdb reanalysed the multiplex PCR reads using MiXCR and keeps one entry per CDR3 protein. The sample includes over 150,000 distinct CDR3 sequences, 31% of them seen just once. Germline V gene sequence: CDR1 MNHEY, CDR2 SVGAGI. Trimming shortened V by 6 bases and J by 7 bases, and 15 bases separated the two germline ends. The CDR3 covers 13 residues. Samples came from axillary lymph nodes draining the breast cancer. Many counts were recorded for this clonotype. Its target is not known. The J gene is TRBJ1-2, the V gene TRBV6-5, with TRBD1 as a possible D gene (6 bases). The sequenced material came from axillary lymph node tissue. This TCR was recovered from a female donor with breast cancer. Some clones in this sample may be carry-over from other donors' samples. CDR3 sequence reads: CASRPRTVVGYTF. For the CDR3, the DNA is TGTGCCAGCAGACCACGGACAGTTGTTGGCTACACCTTC.